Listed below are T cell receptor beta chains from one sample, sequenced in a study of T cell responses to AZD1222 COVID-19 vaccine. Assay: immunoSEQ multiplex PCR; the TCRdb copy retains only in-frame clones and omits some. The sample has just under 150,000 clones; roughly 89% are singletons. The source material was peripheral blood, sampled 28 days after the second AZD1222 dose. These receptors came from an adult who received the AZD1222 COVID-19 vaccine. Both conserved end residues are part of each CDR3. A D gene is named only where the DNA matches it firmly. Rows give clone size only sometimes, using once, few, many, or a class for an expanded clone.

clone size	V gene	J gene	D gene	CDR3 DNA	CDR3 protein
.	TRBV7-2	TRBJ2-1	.	TGTGCCAGCAGCTTACTAGGGGGGGCGAGCGATGAGCAGTTCTTC	CASSLLGGASDEQFF
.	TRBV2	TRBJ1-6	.	TGTGCCAGCAGTGAAGCCCGGGCTAGGTACTCACCCCTCCACTTT	CASSEARARYSPLHF
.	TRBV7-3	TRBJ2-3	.	TGTGCCAGCAGCCCAAGGGTTGGGTCAGATACGCAGTATTTT	CASSPRVGSDTQYF
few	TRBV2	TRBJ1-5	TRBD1	TGTGCCAGCAGTGCCGGACAGGGGGCTTTTCAGCCCCAGCATTTT	CASSAGQGAFQPQHF
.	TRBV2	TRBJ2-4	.	TGTGCCAGCAGTGTATCATATCAAAACATTCAGTACTTC	CASSVSYQNIQYF
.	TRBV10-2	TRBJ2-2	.	TGCGCCAGCAGCAAAGGCGGGACAGTAAACACCGGGGAGCTGTTTTTT	CASSKGGTVNTGELFF
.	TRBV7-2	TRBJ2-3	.	TGTGCCAGCAGCTTAGACGGCGTCGTGGATACGCAGTATTTT	CASSLDGVVDTQYF
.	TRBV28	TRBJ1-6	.	TGTGCCAGCAGTTCCAATGGGCCCCCAGGGTATTCACCCCTCCACTTT	CASSSNGPPGYSPLHF
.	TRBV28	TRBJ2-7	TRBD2	TGTGCCAGCGACGGGACCGGGGGAAAGGGGAGGGACGAGCAGTACTTC	CASDGTGGKGRDEQYF
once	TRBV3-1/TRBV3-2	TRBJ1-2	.	TGTGCCAGCAGTTCCGACCGGCGGGGACGTTATGGCTACACCTTC	CASSSDRRGRYGYTF
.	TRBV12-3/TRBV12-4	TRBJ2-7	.	TGTGCCAGCAGTCACCAAGCTTCGGAGCAGTACTTC	CASSHQASEQYF
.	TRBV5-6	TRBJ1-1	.	TGTGCCAGCAGCCGTAGGGACACTGAAGCTTTCTTT	CASSRRDTEAFF
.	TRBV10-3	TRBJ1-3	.	TGTGCCAACACCGACAGCTCTGGAAACACCATATATTTT	CANTDSSGNTIYF
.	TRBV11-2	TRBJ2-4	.	TGTGCCAGCAGCTTAGAGCCAAGGGTCCCAAACATTCAGTACTTC	CASSLEPRVPNIQYF
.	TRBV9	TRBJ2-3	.	TGTGCCAGCAGCGTAAACAGACAAGGGGACACAGATACGCAGTATTTT	CASSVNRQGDTDTQYF
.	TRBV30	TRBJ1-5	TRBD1	TGTGCCTGCAGTGGACAGGGGGCAAATCAGCCCCAGCATTTT	CACSGQGANQPQHF
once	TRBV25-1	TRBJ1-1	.	TGTGCCAGCTCTCGGAACACTGAAGCTTTCTTT	CASSRNTEAFF
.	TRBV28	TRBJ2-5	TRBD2	TGTGCCAGCAGTTTAATGGGAGGGGAGACCCAGTACTTC	CASSLMGGETQYF
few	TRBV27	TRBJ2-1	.	TGTGCCAGCAGTTTCGGCTCCTACAATGAGCAGTTCTTC	CASSFGSYNEQFF
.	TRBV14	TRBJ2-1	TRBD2	TGTGCCAGCAGCCCTAGACTAGCGAGCTCCTACAATGAGCAGTTCTTC	CASSPRLASSYNEQFF
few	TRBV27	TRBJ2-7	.	TGTGCCAGCAGTTTACGGGCCTACTACGAGCAGTACTTC	CASSLRAYYEQYF
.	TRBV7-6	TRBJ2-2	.	TGTGCCAGCAGCCGCAGGGCATCGGACACCGGGGAGCTGTTTTTT	CASSRRASDTGELFF
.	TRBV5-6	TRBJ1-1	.	TGTGCCAGCAGCTTGACGGACCGGAACACTGAAGCTTTCTTT	CASSLTDRNTEAFF
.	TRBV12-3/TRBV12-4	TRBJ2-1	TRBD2	TGTGCCAGCAGTTTAAGACTAGCGGGAGAGCAGTTCTTC	CASSLRLAGEQFF
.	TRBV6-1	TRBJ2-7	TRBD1	TGTGCCAGCAGTGACGGACAGGGAAGCTACGAGCAGTACTTC	CASSDGQGSYEQYF
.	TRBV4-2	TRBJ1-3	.	TGTGCCAGCAGCCAAGATATTCGCACCATATATTTT	CASSQDIRTIYF
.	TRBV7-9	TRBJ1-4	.	TGTGCCAGCAGCTTCGGGTCAGCTAATGAAAAACTGTTTTTT	CASSFGSANEKLFF
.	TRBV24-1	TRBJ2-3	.	TGTGCCACCAGTGATTTGGGGGGCATGACAGATACGCAGTATTTT	CATSDLGGMTDTQYF
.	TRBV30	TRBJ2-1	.	TGTGCCTGGAGTCGCGGAGGCTCCTACAATGAGCAGTTCTTC	CAWSRGGSYNEQFF
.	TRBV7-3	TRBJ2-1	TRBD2	TGTGCCAGCAGCTTGGGACTAGCTGGCGGTGAGCAGTTCTTC	CASSLGLAGGEQFF
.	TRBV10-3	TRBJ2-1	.	TGTGCCATCAGGAGTGGGAATGAGCAGTTCTTC	CAIRSGNEQFF
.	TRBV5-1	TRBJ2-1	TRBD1	TGCGCCAGCAGCTCCCCTCCAGGGGGCAGATTCAATGAGCAGTTCTTC	CASSSPPGGRFNEQFF
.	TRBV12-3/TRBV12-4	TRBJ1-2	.	TGTGCCAGCCGGGGGGAAGGCTATGGCTACACCTTC	CASRGEGYGYTF
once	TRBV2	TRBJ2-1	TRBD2	TGTGCCAGCGAACTAGCGGGAGTTAGTAATGAGCAGTTCTTC	CASELAGVSNEQFF
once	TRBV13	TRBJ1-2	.	TGTGCCAGCAGCTTAGCGAAGTCAACCAACTATGGCTACACCTTC	CASSLAKSTNYGYTF
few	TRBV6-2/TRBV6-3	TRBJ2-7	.	TGTGCCAGCAGCAACTCACGGGACCCCAACGAGCAGTACTTC	CASSNSRDPNEQYF
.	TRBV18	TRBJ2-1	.	TGTGCCAGCTCACCAGCCCGGTACTCCTACAATGAGCAGTTCTTC	CASSPARYSYNEQFF
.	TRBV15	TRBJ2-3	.	TGTGCCACCAGCAGAGACTGGGAAGACACAGATACGCAGTATTTT	CATSRDWEDTDTQYF
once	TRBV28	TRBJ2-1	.	TGTGCCAGCAGTTTGGTTGTGCTCAATGAGCAGTTCTTC	CASSLVVLNEQFF
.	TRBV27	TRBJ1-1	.	TGTGCCAGCAGTCCAGGGGATACGATCGCTGAAGCTTTCTTT	CASSPGDTIAEAFF
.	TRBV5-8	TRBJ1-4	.	TGTGCCAGCAGCCCGCGGGCTGGGGGCATTCGGGAAAAACTGTTTTTT	CASSPRAGGIREKLFF
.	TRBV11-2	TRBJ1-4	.	TGTGCCAGCAGCCCGGTAGCTTCGGTAGGGGTAGGACTGTTTTTT	CASSPVASVGVGLFF
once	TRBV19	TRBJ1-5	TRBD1	TGTGCCACCACCCAGACAGGGGGCGCCTATAGCAATCAGCCCCAGCATTTT	CATTQTGGAYSNQPQHF
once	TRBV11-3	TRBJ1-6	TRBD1	TGTGCCAGCAGCTTAACAGGGGGGGGCCGGGACGCAAATTCACCCCTCCACTTT	CASSLTGGGRDANSPLHF
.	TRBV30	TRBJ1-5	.	TGTGCCTGGAGTGTACGGGGGAATCAGCCCCAGCATTTT	CAWSVRGNQPQHF
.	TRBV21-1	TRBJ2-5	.	TGTGCCAGCAGCAAAATACCGGGGAGAGAGACCCAGTACTTC	CASSKIPGRETQYF
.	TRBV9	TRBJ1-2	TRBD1	TGTGCCAGCAGCGCGGGGGGACAGCAAAACTATGGCTACACCTTC	CASSAGGQQNYGYTF
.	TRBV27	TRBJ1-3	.	TGTGCCAGCCGCCCGCAGGGAGGAAACACCATATATTTT	CASRPQGGNTIYF
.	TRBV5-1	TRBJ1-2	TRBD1	TGCGCCAGCAGCTCCGGTGGGAACAGGGGAGGGACTGGCTACACCTTC	CASSSGGNRGGTGYTF
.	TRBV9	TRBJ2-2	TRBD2	TGTGCCAGCAGTGGGACTAGCGGGAGAGAGAACACCGGGGAGCTGTTTTTT	CASSGTSGRENTGELFF
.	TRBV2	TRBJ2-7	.	TGTGCCAGCAGGGAGGACTCTTCCTCCTACGAGCAGTACTTC	CASREDSSSYEQYF
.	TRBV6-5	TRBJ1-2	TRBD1	TGTGCCAGCAGCTTATTACAGGGGCCCTATGGCTACACCTTC	CASSLLQGPYGYTF
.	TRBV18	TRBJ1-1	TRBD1	TGTGCCAGCTCACAGGACAGGGCCACCGAAGCTTTCTTT	CASSQDRATEAFF
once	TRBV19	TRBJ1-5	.	TGTGCCAGTAGTATGGTTGGGGGGGGCAATCAGCCCCAGCATTTT	CASSMVGGGNQPQHF
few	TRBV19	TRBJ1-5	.	TGTGCCAGTAGTATACTCACCTCAGGTGGGATGGGCAATCAGCCCCAGCATTTT	CASSILTSGGMGNQPQHF
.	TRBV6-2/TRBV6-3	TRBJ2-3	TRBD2	TGTGCCAGCAGTTTTCCGCTCGGGACTAGCGGGATTAGCACAGATACGCAGTATTTT	CASSFPLGTSGISTDTQYF
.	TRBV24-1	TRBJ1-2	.	TGTGCCACCAGTGATCCCGACAGTCGCCGCTACACCTTC	CATSDPDSRRYTF
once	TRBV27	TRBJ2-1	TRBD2	TGTGCCAGCGAGACGGGGGGTGAGCAGTTCTTC	CASETGGEQFF
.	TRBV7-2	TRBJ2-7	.	TGTGCCAGCAGCTTAATCGCCGGGACCCGGTACGAGCAGTACTTC	CASSLIAGTRYEQYF
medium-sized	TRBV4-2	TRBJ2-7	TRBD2	TGTGCCAGCAGCCAAGATGAGGAACTAGCGGGAGACGAGCAGTACTTC	CASSQDEELAGDEQYF